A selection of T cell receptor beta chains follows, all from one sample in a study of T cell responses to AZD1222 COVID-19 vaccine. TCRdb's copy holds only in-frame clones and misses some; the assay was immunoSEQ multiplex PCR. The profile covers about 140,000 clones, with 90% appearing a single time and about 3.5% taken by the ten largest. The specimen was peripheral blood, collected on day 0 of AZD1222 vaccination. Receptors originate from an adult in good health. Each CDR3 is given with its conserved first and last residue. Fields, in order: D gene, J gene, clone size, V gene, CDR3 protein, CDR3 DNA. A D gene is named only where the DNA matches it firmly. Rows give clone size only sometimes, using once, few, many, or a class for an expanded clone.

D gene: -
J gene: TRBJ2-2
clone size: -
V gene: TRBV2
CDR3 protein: CASSEVGVTGELFF
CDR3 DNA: TGTGCCAGCAGTGAAGTCGGGGTTACCGGGGAGCTGTTTTTT

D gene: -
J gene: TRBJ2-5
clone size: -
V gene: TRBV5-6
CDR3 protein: CASSLLDQETQYF
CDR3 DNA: TGTGCCAGCAGCTTGCTTGACCAAGAGACCCAGTACTTC

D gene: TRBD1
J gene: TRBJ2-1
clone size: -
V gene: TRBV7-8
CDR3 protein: CASSLRSGRGYNEQFF
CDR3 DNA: TGTGCCAGCAGCCTCCGAAGTGGCAGGGGGTACAATGAGCAGTTCTTC

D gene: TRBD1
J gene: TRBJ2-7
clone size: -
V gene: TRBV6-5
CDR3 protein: CASSTGQGGSYEQYF
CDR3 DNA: TGTGCCAGCAGTACTGGACAGGGGGGCTCCTACGAGCAGTACTTC

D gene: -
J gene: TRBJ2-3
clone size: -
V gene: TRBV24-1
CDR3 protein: CATSDAGLSTDTQYF
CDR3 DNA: TGTGCCACCAGTGATGCGGGACTTTCCACAGATACGCAGTATTTT

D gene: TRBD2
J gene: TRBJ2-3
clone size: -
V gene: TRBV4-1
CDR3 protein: CASSRTSGVVRDTQYF
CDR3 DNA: TGCGCCAGCAGTAGGACTAGCGGGGTTGTGCGAGATACGCAGTATTTT

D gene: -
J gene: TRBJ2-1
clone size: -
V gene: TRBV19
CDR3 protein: CASSISTGNEQFF
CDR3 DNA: TGTGCCAGTAGTATCTCAACGGGGAATGAGCAGTTCTTC

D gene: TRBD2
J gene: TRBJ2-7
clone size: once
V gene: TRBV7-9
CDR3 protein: CASSSRLSGRPPSSYEQYF
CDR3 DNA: TGTGCCAGCAGCTCCCGTCTTAGCGGGAGACCCCCAAGCTCCTACGAGCAGTACTTC

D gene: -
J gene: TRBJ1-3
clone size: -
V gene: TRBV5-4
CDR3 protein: CASSSPASSGNTIYF
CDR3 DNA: TGTGCCAGCAGCTCCCCAGCGAGCTCTGGAAACACCATATATTTT

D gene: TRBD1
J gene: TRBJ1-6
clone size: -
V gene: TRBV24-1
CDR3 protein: CATSDSGTGVNSPLHF
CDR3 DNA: TGTGCCACCAGTGATTCCGGGACAGGGGTGAATTCACCCCTCCACTTT

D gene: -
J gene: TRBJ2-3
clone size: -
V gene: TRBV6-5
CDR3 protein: CASSYRLAYDTQYF
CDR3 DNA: TGTGCCAGCAGTTATAGGCTAGCTTACGATACGCAGTATTTT

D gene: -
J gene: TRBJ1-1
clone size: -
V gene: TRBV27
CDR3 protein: CASRSAGSGAFF
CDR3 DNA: TGTGCCAGCAGGTCCGCAGGGTCGGGAGCTTTCTTT

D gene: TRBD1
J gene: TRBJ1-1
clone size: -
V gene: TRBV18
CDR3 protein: CASSSRNLPGQGAENEAFF
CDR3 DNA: TGTGCCAGCTCTTCCCGCAACCTTCCGGGACAGGGGGCGGAAAATGAAGCTTTCTTT

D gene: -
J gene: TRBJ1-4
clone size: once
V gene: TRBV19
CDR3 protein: CASSIVGSLNEKLFF
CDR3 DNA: TGTGCCAGTAGTATAGTCGGCAGTCTTAATGAAAAACTGTTTTTT

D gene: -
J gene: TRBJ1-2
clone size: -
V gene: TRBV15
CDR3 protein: CATSRDRGGGGGGYTF
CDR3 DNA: TGTGCCACCAGCAGAGATCGGGGCGGTGGGGGTGGTGGCTACACCTTC

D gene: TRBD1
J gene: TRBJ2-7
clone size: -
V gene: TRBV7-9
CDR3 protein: CASSRGQGEAENF
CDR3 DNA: TGTGCCAGCAGCCGTGGACAGGGGGAAGCGGAAAACTTC

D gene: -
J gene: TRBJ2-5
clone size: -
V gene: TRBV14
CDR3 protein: CASSIGETQYF
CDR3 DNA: TGTGCCAGCAGCATCGGAGAGACCCAGTACTTC

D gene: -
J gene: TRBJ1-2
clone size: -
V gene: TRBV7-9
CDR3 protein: CASSLAHGYTF
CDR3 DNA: TGTGCCAGCAGCTTAGCGCATGGCTACACCTTC

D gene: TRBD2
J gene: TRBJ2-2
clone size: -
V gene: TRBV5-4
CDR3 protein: CASSFSGLAAGELFF
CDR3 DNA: TGTGCCAGCAGCTTCTCGGGACTAGCCGCCGGGGAGCTGTTTTTT

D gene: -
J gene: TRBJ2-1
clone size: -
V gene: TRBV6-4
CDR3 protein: CASSDRVAGEQFF
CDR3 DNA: TGTGCCAGCAGTGACAGGGTCGCGGGTGAGCAGTTCTTC

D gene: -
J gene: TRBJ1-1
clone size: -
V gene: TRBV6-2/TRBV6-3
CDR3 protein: CASSYLGRAGEAFF
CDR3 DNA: TGTGCCAGCAGTTACCTGGGAAGGGCTGGTGAAGCTTTCTTT

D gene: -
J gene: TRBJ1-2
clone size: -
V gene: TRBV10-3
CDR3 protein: CATFSDSSNYGYTF
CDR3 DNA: TGTGCCACATTTTCGGACAGTTCTAACTATGGCTACACCTTC

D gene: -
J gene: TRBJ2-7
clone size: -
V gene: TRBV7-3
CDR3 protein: CASSLAGDPYEQYF
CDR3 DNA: TGTGCCAGCAGCCTAGCTGGCGACCCCTACGAGCAGTACTTC